These T cell receptor beta chains were read from a single sample in a study of cytomegalovirus exposure and HLA in healthy donors. Using immunoSEQ multiplex PCR, the repertoire was profiled, and TCRdb retains in-frame clones only, with some absent. The sample lists over 50,000 clones, about 86% seen once, with roughly 1.8% in the top ten. The material sequenced was PBMCs. These receptors all come from a middle-aged man in good health and CMV-seronegative. CDR3s include the opening cysteine and the closing phenylalanine or tryptophan. The D gene is left open where the match is weak. A clone size is listed for some rows: how often the clone was seen (once, few, many), or a class if it is expanded.

.,TRBD1,TRBV28,TRBJ1-2,CASSLGDRENYGYTF,TGTGCCAGCAGTCTCGGGGACAGGGAGAACTATGGCTACACCTTC
.,TRBD2,TRBV7-3,TRBJ2-1,CASSLSGGLSNEQFF,TGTGCCAGCAGCTTATCGGGGGGGCTGTCCAATGAGCAGTTCTTC
.,TRBD2,TRBV5-1,TRBJ2-7,CASSIGTSLYEQYF,TGCGCCAGCAGCATCGGGACTAGTCTCTACGAGCAGTACTTC
.,.,TRBV5-1,TRBJ2-3,CASTTGGTDTQYF,TGCGCCAGCACCACCGGGGGAACAGATACGCAGTATTTT
.,TRBD1,TRBV7-7,TRBJ1-6,CASSPPRDREYNSPLHF,TGTGCTAGCAGCCCCCCTCGGGACAGGGAATATAATTCACCCCTCCACTTT
few,TRBD2,TRBV19,TRBJ2-1,CASSKTSGAYNEQFF,TGTGCCAGTAGTAAGACTAGCGGAGCCTACAATGAGCAGTTCTTC
.,TRBD2,TRBV5-1,TRBJ2-1,CASRSGGGNEQFF,TGCGCCAGCAGGTCGGGGGGGGGCAATGAGCAGTTCTTC
few,.,TRBV6-6,TRBJ2-5,CATHGGGETQYF,TGTGCGACACACGGAGGAGGGGAGACCCAGTACTTC
.,.,TRBV18,TRBJ1-3,CASSPPLLSGNTIYF,TGTGCCAGCTCACCACCGTTGCTTTCAGGGAACACCATATATTTT
.,.,TRBV11-2,TRBJ1-6,CASSLGAGNSPLHF,TGTGCCAGCAGCTTAGGGGCAGGGAATTCACCCCTCCACTTT
.,.,TRBV7-6,TRBJ1-3,CASSLQGPGNTIYF,TGTGCCAGCAGCTTGCAGGGGCCTGGAAACACCATATATTTT
.,TRBD1,TRBV15,TRBJ1-1,CATSRDPTGEAFF,TGTGCCACCAGCAGAGACCCGACAGGGGAAGCTTTCTTT
.,.,TRBV4-2,TRBJ1-2,CASSQDDSAGYTF,TGTGCCAGCAGCCAAGATGACTCCGCCGGCTACACCTTC
few,TRBD2,TRBV30,TRBJ2-2,CAWSVGAGGPGELFF,TGTGCCTGGAGTGTCGGAGCGGGGGGGCCTGGGGAGCTGTTTTTT
.,.,TRBV14,TRBJ1-2,CASSQSVNYGYTF,TGTGCCAGCAGCCAGTCTGTTAACTATGGCTACACCTTC
.,TRBD1,TRBV5-1,TRBJ1-2,CASSLEGVGGVDAALGGYTF,TGCGCCAGCAGCTTGGAAGGGGTAGGGGGCGTCGATGCGGCTCTTGGTGGCTACACCTTC
.,.,TRBV19,TRBJ1-6,CASSIALGAREENSPLHF,TGTGCCAGTAGTATTGCCCTTGGGGCCCGAGAAGAAAATTCACCCCTCCACTTT
.,TRBD1,TRBV7-2,TRBJ2-5,CASSLRGHGQGARETQYF,TGTGCCAGCAGCTTACGCGGGCACGGTCAGGGGGCCCGAGAGACCCAGTACTTC
.,.,TRBV2,TRBJ2-7,CASTEGGVGEQYF,TGTGCCAGCACCGAAGGCGGGGTGGGGGAGCAGTACTTC
.,TRBD1,TRBV15,TRBJ1-5,CATATGGENQPQHF,TGTGCCACGGCAACAGGGGGGGAAAATCAGCCCCAGCATTTT
.,TRBD1,TRBV28,TRBJ2-2,CASTLRGRYIGELFF,TGTGCCAGCACCCTCAGGGGGCGATATATCGGGGAGCTGTTTTTT
.,TRBD1,TRBV5-1,TRBJ2-7,CASSFTGGRDEQYF,TGCGCCAGCAGCTTTACAGGGGGCAGGGACGAGCAGTACTTC
once,.,TRBV6-1,TRBJ1-6,CASSEYSGWNSPLHF,TGTGCCAGCAGTGAATACTCGGGGTGGAATTCACCCCTCCACTTT
.,.,TRBV28,TRBJ1-2,CASRRGGPRVTGYTF,TGTGCCAGCAGAAGGGGGGGGCCCAGGGTTACTGGCTACACCTTC
once,TRBD2,TRBV19,TRBJ2-7,CASSSGGAHSEEQYF,TGTGCCAGTAGTAGCGGGGGGGCCCACTCTGAGGAGCAGTACTTC
few,TRBD1,TRBV5-6,TRBJ1-6,CASSLAQGAPLHF,TGTGCCAGCAGCTTGGCCCAGGGGGCTCCCCTCCACTTT
.,TRBD1,TRBV27,TRBJ2-2,CASSLLAGGSTGELFF,TGTGCCAGCAGTTTATTGGCAGGGGGTAGCACCGGGGAGCTGTTTTTT
.,.,TRBV9,TRBJ2-7,CASSLTGWGEDF,TGTGCCAGCAGCTTAACTGGATGGGGGGAGGACTTC
.,.,TRBV19,TRBJ2-2,CASSMRRGDTGELFF,TGTGCCAGTAGTATGAGGAGGGGAGACACCGGGGAGCTGTTTTTT
.,TRBD2,TRBV28,TRBJ2-1,CASSVQGLGVYNEQFF,TGTGCCAGCAGTGTCCAGGGACTAGGGGTCTACAATGAGCAGTTCTTC
.,TRBD1,TRBV7-3,TRBJ2-2,CASSLYGTGLFANTGELFF,TGTGCCAGCAGCTTATACGGGACAGGGCTTTTCGCGAACACCGGGGAGCTGTTTTTT
once,TRBD1,TRBV7-9,TRBJ1-5,CASSPGTGSISNQPQHF,TGTGCCAGCAGTCCCGGGACAGGGTCCATTAGCAATCAGCCCCAGCATTTT